Below are 12 T cell receptor beta chains sequenced from a single sample in a study of radiation and T cells in renal cell carcinoma. TCRdb's table, derived via immunoSEQ multiplex PCR, lists solely in-frame clones and lacks some. The sample shows 100,000 to 150,000 clones, about four fifths of them seen only once. Sample time point: blood 2 weeks post-SBRT. This sample's treatment: 15 Gy SBRT to primary tumor, nephrectomy 4 weeks later. The sample was blood, taken from a patient whose treatment included radiotherapy and nephrectomy. The source of these receptors is a man aged 45 to 65 with renal cell carcinoma.

The rearrangement uses TRBV7-9 and TRBJ2-1; 12 bases align to TRBD1. The CDR3 consists of 17 residues. The V gene's germline CDR1 is SEHNR and CDR2 FQNEAQ (reference sequence). J gave up 5 bases and V 5 bases, and 10 bases lay outside the gene matches. This chain's CDR3 is CASSLGTGGASDNEQFF. In nucleotides, the CDR3 is TGTGCCAGCAGCCTAGGGACAGGGGGCGCTTCGGACAATGAGCAGTTCTTC.

The chain employs TRBV9 and TRBJ2-1, with 8 positions matching TRBD1. Germline CDR1 SGDLS, CDR2 YYNGEE. The V and J ends lost 3 bases and 1 base, in that order; junction bases with no gene match: 6. The CDR3 is 16 amino acids. This CDR3 reads CASSAGQEISYNEQFF. The CDR3, as DNA: TGTGCCAGCAGCGCGGGACAGGAAATTTCCTACAATGAGCAGTTCTTC.

The CDR3 here is CASSLVGDSLNTGELFF. For the CDR3, the DNA is TGCGCCAGCAGCTTGGTGGGGGACAGTCTGAACACCGGGGAGCTGTTTTTT. This chain links TRBV5-1 with TRBJ2-2; TRBD1 matches 7 bases. The CDR3 consists of 17 residues. Germline lookup yields CDR1 SGHRS and CDR2 YFSETQ. The V segment lost 0 bases and the J segment 1 base; nucleotides outside the gene matches: 6.

The rearrangement uses TRBV7-8 and TRBJ2-1; D is perhaps TRBD1 (6 bases). Germline values: CDR1 SGHVS, CDR2 FQNEAQ. The length of the CDR3 is 14 residues. V lost 5 bases and J 5 bases, leaving 13 bases between the germline ends. CDR3 protein: CASSPQTGNNEQFF. Here the CDR3 DNA reads TGTGCCAGCAGCCCCCAAACAGGGAACAATGAGCAGTTCTTC.

The chain links TRBV25-1 to TRBJ1-1, with D unclear. The length of the CDR3 is 12 residues. Between the trimmed V and J ends, which lost 3 bases and 9 bases, there was a span of 11 bases. Germline-derived CDR1 and CDR2 are MGHDK and SYGVNS. The CDR3 DNA sequence: TGTGCCAGCAGTGAGCCCGGGTCAAAAGCTTTCTTT. Protein sequence: CASSEPGSKAFF.

The rearrangement links TRBV5-1 to TRBJ2-7, with 10 bases fitting TRBD1. J lost 3 bases, V lost 4 bases, and 7 bases had no gene match. The CDR3 contains 15 residues. The germline V gene has CDR1 SGHRS and CDR2 YFSETQ. This CDR3 reads CASSTTGGASYEQYF. The CDR3 DNA reads TGCGCCAGCAGCACGACAGGGGGCGCCAGCTACGAGCAGTACTTC.

This clone was observed a single time. The chain recombines TRBV6-5 with TRBJ1-3; D not certain. The germline gives CDR1 MNHEY, CDR2 SVGAGI. The CDR3 loop spans 15 amino acids. The V end was cut by 0 bases, the J end by 2 bases, with 8 bases between. The CDR3, as DNA: TGTGCCAGCAGTTACTCCAAGGCAGCTGGAAACACCATATATTTT. It codes for CASSYSKAAGNTIYF.

The sample holds one count of this clone. The J gene is TRBJ2-1, the V gene TRBV25-1; 9 bases match TRBD2. Trimming took 1 base from V and 6 from J; bases not matched to a gene: 13. The CDR3 extends over 18 amino acids. Germline CDR1 reads MGHDK; CDR2 reads SYGVNS. CDR3 in DNA: TGTGCCAGCAGTGAATTAGGAATGGCGGGAGGGCCCCTCAATGAGCAGTTCTTC. This gives the protein CASSELGMAGGPLNEQFF.

V is TRBV9 and J is TRBJ2-1, with TRBD2 identical over 8 bases. V was clipped by 0 bases and J by 5 bases; unmatched bases: 4. The CDR3 has 15 residues. Per germline, CDR1 SGDLS and CDR2 YYNGEE. The CDR3 sequence: CASSVVGGAHNEQFF. In DNA, the CDR3 is TGTGCCAGCAGCGTAGTCGGGGGGGCTCACAATGAGCAGTTCTTC.

There are many counts of this clone. CDR3 DNA sequence: TGTGCCAGTAGTATAGATCGTGGGAGCGGTGGCTACACCTTC. Amino acids: CASSIDRGSGGYTF. The chain uses TRBV19 and TRBJ1-2; D gene ambiguous. This CDR3 has 14 amino acids. Germline V gene lookup returns CDR1 LNHDA and CDR2 SQIVND (reference sequence). V shed 0 bases and J shed 7 bases, with 12 bases lying between them.

This chain joins TRBV18 and TRBJ2-7; D perhaps matches TRBD1 (6 bases). Trimming shortened V by 2 bases and J by 5 bases, and 7 bases separated the two germline ends. Germline V gives CDR1 KGHSH, CDR2 LQKENI. This CDR3 is 12 amino acids long. The CDR3 spells CASSPGGNEQYF. In nucleotides, the CDR3 is TGTGCCAGCTCACCAGGGGGCAACGAGCAGTACTTC.

The V and J genes are TRBV27 and TRBJ1-1; D may be TRBD1 (6 bases). The CDR3 is 14 residues long. Germline V lookup: CDR1 MNHEY, CDR2 SMNVEV (reference sequence). Trimming shortened V by 5 bases and J by 1 base, and 11 bases separated the two germline ends. DNA of the CDR3: TGTGCCAGCAGTCTCTACAGGGAGAACACTGAAGCTTTCTTT. Encoded protein: CASSLYRENTEAFF.